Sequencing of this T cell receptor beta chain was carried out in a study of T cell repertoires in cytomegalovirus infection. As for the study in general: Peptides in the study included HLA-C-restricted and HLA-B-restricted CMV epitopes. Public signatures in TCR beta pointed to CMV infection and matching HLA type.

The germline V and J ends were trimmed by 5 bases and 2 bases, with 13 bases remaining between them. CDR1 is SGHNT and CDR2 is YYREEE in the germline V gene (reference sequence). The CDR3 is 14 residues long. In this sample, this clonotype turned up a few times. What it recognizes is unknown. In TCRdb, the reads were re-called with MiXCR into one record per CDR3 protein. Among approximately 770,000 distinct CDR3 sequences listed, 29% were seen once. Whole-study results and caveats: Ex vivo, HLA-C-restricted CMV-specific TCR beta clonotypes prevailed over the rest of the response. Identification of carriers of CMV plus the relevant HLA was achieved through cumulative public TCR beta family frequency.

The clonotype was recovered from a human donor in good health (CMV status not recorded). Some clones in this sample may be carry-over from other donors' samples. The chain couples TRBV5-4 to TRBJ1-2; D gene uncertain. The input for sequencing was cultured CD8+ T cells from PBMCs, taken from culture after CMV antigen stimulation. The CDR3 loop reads CASRSGFSNYGYTF. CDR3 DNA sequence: TGTGCCAGCAGATCGGGTTTCTCAAACTATGGCTACACCTTC.